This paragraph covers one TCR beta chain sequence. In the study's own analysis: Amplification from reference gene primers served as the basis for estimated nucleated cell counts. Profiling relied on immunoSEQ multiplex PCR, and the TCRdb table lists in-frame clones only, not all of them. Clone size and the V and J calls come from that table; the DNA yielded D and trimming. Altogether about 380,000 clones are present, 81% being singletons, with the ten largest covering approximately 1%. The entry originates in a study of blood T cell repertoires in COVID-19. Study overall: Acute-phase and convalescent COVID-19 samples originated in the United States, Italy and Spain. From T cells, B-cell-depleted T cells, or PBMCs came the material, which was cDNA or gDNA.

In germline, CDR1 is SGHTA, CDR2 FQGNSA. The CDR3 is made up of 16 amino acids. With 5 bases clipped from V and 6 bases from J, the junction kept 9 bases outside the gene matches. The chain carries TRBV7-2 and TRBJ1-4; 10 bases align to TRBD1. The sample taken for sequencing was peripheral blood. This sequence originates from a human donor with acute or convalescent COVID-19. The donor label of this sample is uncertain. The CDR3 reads CASSPRTGTGDEKLFF. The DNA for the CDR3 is TGTGCCAGCAGCCCTCGTACCGGGACAGGGGATGAAAAACTGTTTTTT.